The rows below give T cell receptor beta chains drawn from one sample of a study of technical replicates of blood from four donors. Measured with immunoSEQ multiplex PCR; TCRdb has only the in-frame clones, and not every one. This table holds 80,000 to 90,000 clones, around 94% found once. The sample was T cells isolated from PBMCs. The receptors here all came from a human donor in good health. Each CDR3 is given with its conserved first and last residue. D genes are given only for firm matches. Some rows mark clone size as missing; the rest say once, few, many or name a class of expanded clone.

J gene	V gene	clone size	D gene	CDR3 protein
TRBJ1-2	TRBV28	NA	TRBD1	CASSSGQSYGYTF
TRBJ1-1	TRBV28	NA	NA	CASSLAPEAFF
TRBJ2-1	TRBV4-1	NA	TRBD2	CASSQSGLAGGRNEQFF
TRBJ1-6	TRBV18	NA	NA	CASSLEGVSPLHF
TRBJ2-7	TRBV6-1	NA	TRBD1	CASLSRTGGEQYF
TRBJ1-1	TRBV18	NA	TRBD1	CASSPRQGGFEAFF
TRBJ1-3	TRBV29-1	NA	NA	CSVAPQGSGNTIYF
TRBJ1-1	TRBV9	once	NA	CASSVAGGPLNTEAFF
TRBJ1-2	TRBV28	NA	NA	CASSLGGGRYGYTF
TRBJ2-3	TRBV5-1	once	NA	CASSYNQQGHLTDTQYF
TRBJ2-2	TRBV19	few	TRBD2	CASSIETSIVAGELFF
TRBJ2-2	TRBV5-5	NA	TRBD1	CASSLGDSRSGELFF
TRBJ1-5	TRBV6-1	NA	NA	CASSAGEGSNQPQHF
TRBJ2-7	TRBV20-1	NA	NA	CSARDGKGQYF
TRBJ2-3	TRBV4-1	NA	TRBD2	CASSQDPSGRRHTQYF
TRBJ1-5	TRBV5-8	NA	NA	CASSLGGGSNQPQHF
TRBJ2-5	TRBV19	NA	NA	CASRVSGLLETQYF
TRBJ1-1	TRBV19	NA	NA	CASIRGRDMNTEAFF
TRBJ2-5	TRBV21-1	NA	NA	CASSPEAGDQETQYF
TRBJ1-1	TRBV5-1	NA	NA	CASSLVLGGTEAFF
TRBJ2-5	TRBV7-7	NA	TRBD2	CASSLDTGGRETQYF